This is a list of T cell receptor beta chains from one sample in a study of CD8 T cells in ankylosing spondylitis. TCRdb redid the calling of the 5' RACE reads with MiXCR, one entry per CDR3 protein. The profile shows about 200,000 distinct CDR3 sequences, about 7% of them singletons. What was sequenced was blood, either unsorted or a sorted T cell fraction (not recorded which). Receptors originate from a male donor with ankylosing spondylitis. Each CDR3 is given with its conserved first and last residue. The order of the fields is D gene, J gene, clone size, V gene, CDR3 protein, CDR3 DNA. The D gene is left open where the match is weak. Expanded clones get a size class; other rows say once, few or many, or leave the size out.

TRBD2	TRBJ2-2	many	TRBV6-6	CASAGVGAGELFF	TGTGCCAGCGCGGGAGTTGGCGCCGGGGAGCTGTTTTTT
.	TRBJ1-1	few	TRBV19	CASSIDTNTEAFF	TGTGCCAGTAGTATAGATACGAACACTGAAGCTTTCTTT
TRBD1	TRBJ2-3	many	TRBV4-3	CASSPTPRTGRTDTQYF	TGCGCCAGCAGCCCGACCCCGCGGACAGGGAGAACAGATACGCAGTATTTT
TRBD2	TRBJ2-7	many	TRBV5-1	CASSPRLAGYYEQYF	TGCGCCAGCAGCCCCCGGCTAGCGGGGTACTACGAGCAGTACTTC
TRBD1	TRBJ1-5	few	TRBV20-1	CCARDRKDRVNPLNQPQHF	TGCTGTGCTAGAGATAGGAAGGACAGGGTAAATCCACTCAATCAGCCCCAGCATTTT
TRBD2	TRBJ2-7	many	TRBV4-1	CASSYGTSGTYEQYF	TGCGCCAGCAGCTACGGGACTAGCGGAACCTACGAGCAGTACTTC
TRBD1	TRBJ1-3	many	TRBV5-1	CASSLDRQGLSGNTIYF	TGCGCCAGCAGCTTGGACAGACAGGGATTGTCTGGAAACACCATATATTTT
.	TRBJ1-5	many	TRBV6-2/TRBV6-3	CASQSDSGLGEPQHF	TGTGCCAGCCAGTCCGACAGTGGCCTAGGGGAGCCCCAGCATTTT
.	TRBJ1-5	many	TRBV28	CASSLGSLYSNQPQHF	TGTGCCAGCAGTTTAGGTTCGCTATATAGCAATCAGCCCCAGCATTTT
.	TRBJ2-7	many	TRBV27	CASSLMRGRPYEQYF	TGTGCCAGCAGTTTAATGCGCGGCAGGCCCTACGAGCAGTACTTC
.	TRBJ2-5	.	TRBV5-4	CASSFGGRGKQETQYF	TGTGCCAGCAGCTTCGGAGGCAGGGGAAAACAAGAGACCCAGTACTTC
.	TRBJ1-5	many	TRBV6-2/TRBV6-3	CASSSEPPGAYSNQPQHF	TGTGCCAGCAGCTCCGAGCCTCCGGGTGCATATAGCAATCAGCCCCAGCATTTT
.	TRBJ2-7	many	TRBV29-1	CSVESGTALSYEQYF	TGCAGCGTTGAATCCGGGACGGCCCTATCCTACGAGCAGTACTTC
.	TRBJ2-3	many	TRBV12-3/TRBV12-4	CASRTHPRTDTQYF	TGTGCCAGCCGTACCCATCCCCGCACAGATACGCAGTATTTT
TRBD1	TRBJ2-7	few	TRBV5-6	CASSFRPGTGVEQYF	TGTGCCAGCAGCTTTCGTCCCGGGACAGGGGTCGAGCAGTACTTC
TRBD2	TRBJ2-1	many	TRBV20-1	CSASVERGGLWNEQFF	TGCAGTGCTAGTGTCGAGCGGGGGGGCCTGTGGAATGAGCAGTTCTTC
TRBD2	TRBJ2-5	many	TRBV12-3/TRBV12-4	CASSSGVAGGLGETQYF	TGTGCCAGCAGTTCCGGTGTAGCGGGAGGATTGGGGGAGACCCAGTACTTC
.	TRBJ2-1	.	TRBV19	CASSPSGREQFF	TGTGCCAGTAGTCCCTCTGGGCGCGAGCAGTTCTTC
TRBD1	TRBJ1-5	many	TRBV20-1	CSATDRVRQPQHF	TGCAGTGCTACCGACAGGGTAAGGCAGCCCCAGCATTTT
.	TRBJ1-2	many	TRBV7-9	CASSSWTGYGYTF	TGTGCCAGCAGCAGTTGGACCGGGTATGGCTACACCTTC
.	TRBJ2-1	many	TRBV28	CASRRGGAYNEQFF	TGTGCCAGCCGACGGGGCGGAGCCTACAATGAGCAGTTCTTC
TRBD1	TRBJ2-7	many	TRBV4-3	CASSQDGTGTYEQYF	TGCGCCAGCAGCCAAGATGGGACAGGGACCTACGAGCAGTACTTC
.	TRBJ2-3	many	TRBV4-3	CASSQGGATDTQYF	TGCGCCAGCAGCCAAGGCGGGGCAACAGATACGCAGTATTTT
.	TRBJ1-1	many	TRBV7-2	CASSLVLVPGGNTEAFF	TGTGCCAGCAGCTTAGTATTGGTGCCGGGTGGGAACACTGAAGCTTTCTTT
TRBD1	TRBJ1-1	.	TRBV28	CASSSPHRGNTEAFF	TGTGCCAGCAGCTCCCCTCACAGGGGAAACACTGAAGCTTTCTTT
.	TRBJ1-2	.	TRBV15	CATSRDRAVFGGYTF	TGTGCCACCAGCAGGGATAGGGCAGTCTTCGGTGGCTACACCTTC
TRBD2	TRBJ2-1	few	TRBV7-6	CASSLGTSGIREQFF	TGTGCCAGCAGCTTAGGGACTAGCGGGATTCGTGAGCAGTTCTTC
TRBD1	TRBJ1-1	many	TRBV29-1	CSVESGTGKYAAFF	TGCAGCGTTGAATCCGGGACAGGGAAGTATGCAGCTTTCTTT
.	TRBJ2-2	.	TRBV19	CASSRGTGARTGELFF	TGTGCCAGTAGTAGAGGGACGGGCGCGAGGACCGGGGAGCTGTTTTTT
.	TRBJ1-1	many	TRBV28	CASRPGTGNTEAFF	TGTGCCAGCAGGCCCGGGACGGGGAACACTGAAGCTTTCTTT
.	TRBJ2-3	.	TRBV27	CASSLTLHDTQYF	TGTGCCAGCAGTCTGACTCTACATGATACGCAGTATTTT
.	TRBJ1-1	many	TRBV6-2/TRBV6-3	CASRLYTEAFF	TGTGCCAGCAGGTTATACACTGAAGCTTTCTTT
TRBD1	TRBJ2-6	few	TRBV7-8	CASSSGQDISGANVLTF	TGTGCCAGCAGCAGTGGACAGGATATATCTGGGGCCAACGTCCTGACTTTC
.	TRBJ2-1	many	TRBV14	CASSPRPTGFHEQFF	TGTGCCAGCAGCCCTCGCCCTACAGGGTTTCATGAGCAGTTCTTC
.	TRBJ2-5	many	TRBV20-1	CSAMEETQYF	TGCAGTGCCATGGAAGAGACCCAGTACTTC
TRBD1	TRBJ1-2	many	TRBV12-3/TRBV12-4	CASSLGTGVGYTF	TGTGCCAGCAGTTTGGGGACAGGGGTAGGCTACACCTTC
.	TRBJ1-2	many	TRBV6-2/TRBV6-3	CASSLDSFNYGYTF	TGTGCCAGCAGTCTGGACAGCTTTAACTATGGCTACACCTTC
TRBD2	TRBJ2-1	many	TRBV14	CASSGWGTSGEQFF	TGTGCCAGCAGCGGATGGGGGACTAGCGGGGAGCAGTTCTTC
TRBD1	TRBJ1-5	many	TRBV6-1	CATGQGGQPQHF	TGTGCCACCGGACAGGGAGGGCAGCCCCAGCATTTT
TRBD2	TRBJ2-3	few	TRBV4-3	CASSQDQAGGPGHITQYF	TGCGCCAGCAGCCAAGACCAAGCGGGAGGGCCCGGCCACATTACGCAGTATTTT
.	TRBJ2-3	many	TRBV7-8	CASSFVGLTDTQYF	TGTGCCAGCAGCTTTGTTGGCTTGACAGATACGCAGTATTTT
.	TRBJ1-2	many	TRBV29-1	CSVDTHLTF	TGCAGCGTGGACACACATCTCACCTTC
TRBD2	TRBJ2-1	many	TRBV9	CASRGTSGVTNEQFF	TGTGCCAGCAGGGGGACTAGCGGGGTAACTAATGAGCAGTTCTTC
TRBD2	TRBJ2-1	many	TRBV27	CASSLSGTSGVHEQFF	TGTGCCAGCAGCCTATCCGGGACTAGCGGGGTCCATGAGCAGTTCTTC
.	TRBJ1-2	many	TRBV29-1	CSVYDRDANYGYTF	TGCAGCGTGTACGACCGGGACGCTAACTATGGCTACACCTTC
.	TRBJ2-5	many	TRBV5-5	CASSPSGGLGGETQYF	TGTGCCAGCAGCCCATCCGGGGGGCTCGGTGGAGAGACCCAGTACTTC
.	TRBJ2-7	many	TRBV20-1	CSARDRTGGYEQYF	TGCAGTGCTAGAGATCGCACGGGTGGTTACGAGCAGTACTTC
.	TRBJ1-5	few	TRBV10-2	CATGSMQPQHF	TGCGCCACAGGGAGTATGCAGCCCCAGCATTTT
TRBD2	TRBJ2-3	many	TRBV24-1	CATSDLLAGGGDTQYF	TGTGCCACCAGTGATTTACTAGCGGGAGGAGGAGATACGCAGTATTTT
.	TRBJ2-7	many	TRBV20-1	CSARDRLSEYEQYF	TGCAGTGCTAGAGACAGGCTGAGCGAGTACGAGCAGTACTTC
.	TRBJ2-3	many	TRBV7-9	CASSSGQTSDTQYF	TGTGCCAGCAGCTCCGGACAGACTTCAGATACGCAGTATTTT
TRBD1	TRBJ1-1	many	TRBV9	CASSVGQGNTEAFF	TGTGCCAGCAGCGTTGGACAGGGGAACACTGAAGCTTTCTTT
TRBD2	TRBJ2-1	many	TRBV20-1	CSAYSSGRKYEQFF	TGCAGTGCCTATTCTAGCGGGAGAAAATATGAGCAGTTCTTC
.	TRBJ2-7	many	TRBV20-1	CSAPEGRQGFPEQYF	TGCAGTGCACCTGAGGGTCGGCAGGGGTTCCCCGAGCAGTACTTC
.	TRBJ2-7	.	TRBV7-2	CASTPGEGSWTEQYF	TGTGCCAGCACCCCCGGAGAGGGGAGTTGGACCGAGCAGTACTTC
.	TRBJ1-2	many	TRBV28	CASSLGQTNYGYTF	TGTGCCAGCAGTTTAGGGCAGACTAACTATGGCTACACCTTC
TRBD2	TRBJ2-1	.	TRBV29-1	CSVRLAGGDYNEQFF	TGCAGCGTACGACTAGCGGGGGGAGACTACAATGAGCAGTTCTTC
.	TRBJ2-1	few	TRBV5-5	CASAVYPGNEQFF	TGTGCCAGCGCCGTATATCCAGGCAATGAGCAGTTCTTC
TRBD2	TRBJ2-7	few	TRBV7-2	CASSSSGGVHEQYF	TGTGCCAGCAGCTCCAGCGGGGGGGTCCACGAGCAGTACTTC
.	TRBJ2-5	few	TRBV7-9	CASSSTGGLAGETQYF	TGTGCCAGCAGCTCTACAGGGGGACTAGCCGGAGAGACCCAGTACTTC